Below, 14 T cell receptor beta chains from the same sample are listed, as sequenced in a study of shared clonotypes between healthy human individuals (dated by TCRdb to 2019 to 2021). Receptor libraries were prepared by the immunoSEQ multiplex PCR assay. Held by TCRdb, this immuneACCESS table contains in-frame sequences only and omits some clones. Under half of the omission traces to an unresolved V gene where checked; the cause of the rest is unknown. For this sample there are 2 million or so clones; about 95% appear just once. The top ten constitute 1% to 1.3% of the sample. CD8 naive samples consisted of CD45RO-negative cells that were positively selected for CCR7, yielding a CD45RA+CCR7+ population without TemRA cells. Material for sequencing was naive CD8+ T cells sorted from blood. The sample's cell subset or site, from its label and the paper: CD45RA+CCR7+. These receptors came from a man between 18 and 35 years old in good health.

The chain couples TRBV5-1 to TRBJ1-1; 8 nucleotides agree with TRBD1. Unmatched junction bases numbered 10, after V lost 4 bases and J lost 5 bases. Germline V gene data show CDR1 as SGHRS and CDR2 as YFSETQ. This CDR3 spans 15 amino acids. This chain's CDR3 is CASSADRGQGTEAFF. CDR3 nucleotide sequence: TGCGCCAGCAGCGCCGACAGGGGCCAAGGAACTGAAGCTTTCTTT.

The chain joins TRBV7-9 to TRBJ2-7, with 9 bases matching TRBD1. In germline, CDR1 is SEHNR, CDR2 FQNEAQ (reference sequence). CDR3 length: 16 residues. The V gene end was trimmed by 5 bases and the J gene end by 5 bases; junction bases not matched to a gene: 13. CDR3 sequence: CASSGLGQGAPNEQYF. CDR3 bases: TGTGCCAGCAGCGGGCTGGGACAGGGTGCCCCTAACGAGCAGTACTTC.

A remark on this clone: Other DNA sequences from this sample encode an identical CDR3 as well. The chain is built from TRBV27 and TRBJ2-7; TRBD1 matches at 11 bases. This CDR3 has 14 residues. Unmatched junction bases numbered 5, after V lost 6 bases and J lost 4 bases. From germline, CDR1 is MNHEY and CDR2 SMNVEV (reference sequence). CDR3 sequence reads: CASSPGTGGYEQYF. CDR3 in DNA: TGTGCCAGCAGCCCCGGGACAGGGGGATACGAGCAGTACTTC.

This clone was seen a handful of times. The rearrangement joins TRBV27 to TRBJ1-2, with 7 bases matching TRBD1. V shed 4 bases, J shed 2 bases, and the junction held 10 bases outside the gene matches. The germline CDR1 and CDR2 sequences are MNHEY and SMNVEV (reference sequence). The CDR3 sequence is 16 residues long. CDR3: CASSSATGPQNYGYTF. CDR3 in DNA: TGTGCCAGCAGTTCCGCGACAGGGCCACAAAACTATGGCTACACCTTC.

V gene TRBV11-3 combines with J gene TRBJ1-3, with unresolved D. This CDR3 region has 15 residues. The V end was cut by 0 bases, the J end by 0 bases, with 6 bases between. CDR1 is SGHNT and CDR2 is YENEEA in the germline V gene. The DNA of the CDR3 is TGTGCCAGCAGCTTAGATAGAGACTCTGGAAACACCATATATTTT. Translated, it gives CASSLDRDSGNTIYF.

The V call is TRBV20-1, the J call TRBJ2-3; D remains unclear. The CDR3 has 10 amino acids. V was pared by 6 bases and J by 5 bases, with 6 bases between. Germline CDR1 and CDR2: DFQATT and SNEGSKA (reference sequence). CDR3 region: CSAPEDTQYF. The CDR3 DNA reads TGCAGTGCCCCTGAAGATACGCAGTATTTT.

The chain employs TRBV7-9 and TRBJ2-5, with a weak D call TRBD2 (5 bases). The CDR3 runs 15 residues. V was clipped by 1 base and J by 1 base, with 10 bases between them. Germline V gene data show CDR1 as SEHNR and CDR2 as FQNEAQ (reference sequence). CDR3 residues: CASSLGASSQETQYF. The DNA for the CDR3 is TGTGCCAGCAGCTTAGGGGCTAGCTCCCAAGAGACCCAGTACTTC. Variable domain in full (rest from reference TRBV7-9 and TRBJ2-5): DTGVSQNPRHKITKRGQNVTFRCDPISEHNRLYWYRQTLGQGPEFLTYFQNEAQLEKSRLLSDRFSAERPKGSFSTLEIQRTEQGDSAMYLCASSLGASSQETQYFGPGTRLLVL.

The CDR3 sequence is CASSSTYQETQYF. Here the CDR3 DNA reads TGCGCCAGCAGCTCTACGTACCAAGAGACCCAGTACTTC. The V call is TRBV5-1, the J call TRBJ2-5; D ambiguous. This CDR3 has 13 residues. CDR1 is SGHRS and CDR2 is YFSETQ in the germline V gene. The germline V and J ends were trimmed by 3 bases and 0 bases, with 6 bases remaining between them.

This rearrangement joins TRBV15 to TRBJ2-1; 12 bases are shared with TRBD2. The CDR3 extends over 18 amino acids. Germline CDR1 LNHNV, CDR2 YYDKDF (reference sequence). Germline trimming cut 3 bases from V and 2 bases from J; bases unmatched to any gene: 8. Here the CDR3 reads CATSSLTSGGSTYNEQFF. Written as DNA, the CDR3 is TGTGCCACCAGCAGTTTAACTAGCGGGGGGAGTACCTACAATGAGCAGTTCTTC.

The chain carries TRBV6-1 and TRBJ1-6, with D uncertain. V shed 6 bases and J shed 9 bases, with 18 bases lying between them. Germline CDR1 and CDR2: MNHNS and SASEGT. This CDR3 is 15 amino acids long. The CDR3, as DNA: TGTGCCAGCAGCTGGGAGGACTGGGGAGGTTCACCCCTCCACTTT. Translation: CASSWEDWGGSPLHF.

The chain uses TRBV13 and TRBJ1-3; 10 bases match TRBD1. The germline CDR1 and CDR2 sequences are PRHDT and FYEKMQ (reference sequence). This CDR3 is 17 amino acids long. After removal of 5 bases from V and 4 bases from J, the junction contained 11 bases not matched to a gene. The CDR3 region is CASSPLSGQGTGNTIYF. As DNA, the CDR3 is TGTGCCAGCAGCCCGCTCTCGGGACAGGGGACGGGAAACACCATATATTTT. The complete variable domain, with remaining parts taken from reference TRBV13 and TRBJ1-3, reads AAGVIQSPRHLIKEKRETATLKCYPIPRHDTVYWYQQGPGQDPQFLISFYEKMQSDKGSIPDRFSAQQFSDYHSELNMSSLELGDSALYFCASSPLSGQGTGNTIYFGEGSWLTVV.

CDR3 coding DNA: TGTGCCAGCAGCCTAGGAGGGGGTAGTCAAGAGACCCAGTACTTC. Amino acid sequence: CASSLGGGSQETQYF. The chain employs TRBV6-5 and TRBJ2-5; TRBD1 or TRBD2 may be the D gene (6 bases each). CDR3 length: 15 residues. Germline CDR1 is MNHEY and CDR2 is SVGAGI. The V end was cut by 6 bases, the J end by 2 bases, with 16 bases between.

V is TRBV9 and J is TRBJ2-2; 7 bases are a match to TRBD2. CDR1 SGDLS and CDR2 YYNGEE come from the germline V gene. V shed 4 bases, J shed 4 bases, and the junction held 4 bases outside the gene matches. The CDR3 has 14 residues. This chain's CDR3 is CASSPSGGTGELFF. The DNA of the CDR3 is TGTGCCAGCAGCCCATCGGGGGGCACCGGGGAGCTGTTTTTT.

This chain uses TRBV7-9 with TRBJ2-7; D is uncertain. Germline CDR1 reads SEHNR; CDR2 reads FQNEAQ (reference sequence). V lost 5 bases, J lost 2 bases, and 16 bases lay in between. CDR3 size: 15 residues. The CDR3 DNA follows: TGTGCCAGCAGCCACGTGAATTTGGAACCCTACGAGCAGTACTTC. Translating it yields CASSHVNLEPYEQYF. Looking up the rest from reference TRBV7-9 and TRBJ2-7 gives the full variable domain: DTGVSQNPRHKITKRGQNVTFRCDPISEHNRLYWYRQTLGQGPEFLTYFQNEAQLEKSRLLSDRFSAERPKGSFSTLEIQRTEQGDSAMYLCASSHVNLEPYEQYFGPGTRLTVT.